This TCR beta chain was identified in a study of blood T cells in healthy people across ages. As for this clonotype: Antigen specificity is unknown.

Using a J-beta primer mix together with a sample-barcoded 5' primer, a second PCR was run for roughly 6 to 12 cycles. The template-switch adaptor was a 5' adaptor with 12 random nucleotides. It tagged each cDNA molecule. TCRdb re-called the 5' RACE reads through MiXCR, storing one row per CDR3 protein. The table shows over 1,200,000 distinct CDR3 sequences, with approximately 60% occurring only once. The sample, around 9.9 milliliters of peripheral blood, was drawn from each donor. Study-wide findings and caveats: Since the PBMCs were unsorted, naive and antigen-experienced cells could not be conclusively compared.

Germline-derived CDR1 and CDR2 are DFQATT and SNEGSKA (reference sequence). The length of the CDR3 is 14 residues. V gave up 0 bases and J gave up 4 bases; unmatched junction bases: 4. The sequenced sample consisted of blood. The J gene is TRBJ2-7, the V gene TRBV20-1; 9 bases are shared with TRBD2. The source is a man aged 18 to 29 in good health. This chain's CDR3 is CSARDSGSSYEQYF. The CDR3 DNA is TGCAGTGCTAGAGATAGCGGGAGTAGTTACGAGCAGTACTTC.